These 7 T cell receptor beta chains were all obtained from the same sample, sequenced in a study of blood T cells in healthy people across ages. The second PCR ran about 7 to 12 cycles with a sample-barcoded 5' primer and J-beta primers. TCRdb independently ran MiXCR on the 5' RACE reads; one entry per CDR3 protein. This table has 780,000 or so distinct CDR3 sequences, roughly 25% appearing once. The data also belong to a second study, concerning T cells of mothers and their children.

What was sequenced was blood. Receptor source: a boy aged 5-17 years in good health.

The chain couples TRBV5-1 to TRBJ2-1; 13 positions match TRBD2. The CDR3 totals 16 residues. Losses at the gene ends were 5 bases for V and 2 bases for J; bases not matched to a gene: 4. Germline V gene lookup returns CDR1 SGHRS and CDR2 YFSETQ. DNA for the CDR3: TGCGCCAGCAGATCGGGACTAGCGGGGCCCTACAATGAGCAGTTCTTC. Residues: CASRSGLAGPYNEQFF.

CDR3 DNA: TGTGCCAGCAGCCGGAAGGGGTCGAGGTATGGCTACACCTTC. Encoded protein: CASSRKGSRYGYTF. This sequence joins TRBV3-1 and TRBJ1-2, with a tentative D call TRBD1 (5 bases). Germline V gene data show CDR1 as LGHDT and CDR2 as YNNKEL (reference sequence). This CDR3 is 14 amino acids long. V shed 4 bases and J shed 5 bases, with 14 bases lying between them.

The V and J genes are TRBV25-1 and TRBJ2-5, with 7 bases identical to TRBD2. There are 14 residues in the CDR3. With V trimmed by 6 bases and J by 7 bases, 11 bases remained unmatched. Germline assignment: CDR1 MGHDK and CDR2 SYGVNS. The CDR3 nucleotides read TGTGCCAGCAGAAGCAGCGGGATGGGGGTGACCCAGTACTTC. This gives the protein CASRSSGMGVTQYF. Filled out from reference TRBV25-1 and TRBJ2-5, the complete variable domain reads EADIYQTPRYLVIGTGKKITLECSQTMGHDKMYWYQQDPGMELHLIHYSYGVNSTEKGDLSSESTVSRIRTEHFPLTLESARPSHTSQYLCASRSSGMGVTQYFGPGTRLLVL.

V usage is TRBV5-6 and J usage is TRBJ2-2, with TRBD1 as a possible D gene (5 bases). CDR3 length: 15 amino acids. Looked up from germline, CDR1 is SGHDT and CDR2 is YYEEEE. The germline V and J ends were trimmed by 0 bases and 4 bases, with 10 bases remaining between them. The DNA of the CDR3 is TGTGCCAGCAGCTTGGTGGCAGGGCGCACCGGGGAGCTGTTTTTT. Amino acids: CASSLVAGRTGELFF.

There are a few counts of this clonotype. The chain is built from TRBV6-2 or TRBV6-3 and TRBJ1-4; D is possibly TRBD1 (5 bases). The CDR3 runs 13 residues. Looked up from germline, CDR1 is MNHEY and CDR2 is SVGEGT. Trimming removed 8 bases from V and 3 bases from J, with 10 bases in between. CDR3 in amino acids: CASRGRPNEKLFF. The CDR3 DNA follows: TGTGCCAGCCGGGGCAGGCCTAATGAAAAACTGTTTTTT.

Only a few counts were recorded for this clonotype. The chain couples TRBV7-2 to TRBJ2-1, with D unresolved. Looked up from germline, CDR1 is SGHTA and CDR2 is FQGNSA. This CDR3 spans 17 amino acids. V was pared by 2 bases and J by 0 bases, with 14 bases between. CDR3 nucleotides: TGTGCCAGCAGCTTATCACCGGCATGGCGCTCCTACAATGAGCAGTTCTTC. Protein sequence: CASSLSPAWRSYNEQFF.

The V call is TRBV29-1, the J call TRBJ1-5, with D possibly matching TRBD1 (5 bases). This CDR3 is built from 13 residues. V was cut by 4 bases and J by 2 bases, with 9 bases left in between. Germline V lookup: CDR1 SQVTM, CDR2 ANQGSEA. The CDR3 region has the DNA TGCAGCGTTGGGGGAGGGGGCAATCAGCCCCAGCATTTT. The encoded protein is CSVGGGGNQPQHF.